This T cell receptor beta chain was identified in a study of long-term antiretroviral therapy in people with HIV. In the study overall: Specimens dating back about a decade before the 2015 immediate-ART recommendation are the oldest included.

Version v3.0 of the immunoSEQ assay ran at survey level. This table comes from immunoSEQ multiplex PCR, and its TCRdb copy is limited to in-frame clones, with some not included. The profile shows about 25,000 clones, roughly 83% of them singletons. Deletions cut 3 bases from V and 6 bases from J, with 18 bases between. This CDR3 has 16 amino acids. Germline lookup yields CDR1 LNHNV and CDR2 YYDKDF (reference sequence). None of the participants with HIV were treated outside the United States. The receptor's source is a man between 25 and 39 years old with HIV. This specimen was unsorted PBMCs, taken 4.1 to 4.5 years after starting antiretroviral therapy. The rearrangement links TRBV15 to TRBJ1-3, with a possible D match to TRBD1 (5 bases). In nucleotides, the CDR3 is TGTGCCACCAGCAGCCCCCATCAGGGAGGGGAAAACACCATATATTTT. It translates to CATSSPHQGGENTIYF.